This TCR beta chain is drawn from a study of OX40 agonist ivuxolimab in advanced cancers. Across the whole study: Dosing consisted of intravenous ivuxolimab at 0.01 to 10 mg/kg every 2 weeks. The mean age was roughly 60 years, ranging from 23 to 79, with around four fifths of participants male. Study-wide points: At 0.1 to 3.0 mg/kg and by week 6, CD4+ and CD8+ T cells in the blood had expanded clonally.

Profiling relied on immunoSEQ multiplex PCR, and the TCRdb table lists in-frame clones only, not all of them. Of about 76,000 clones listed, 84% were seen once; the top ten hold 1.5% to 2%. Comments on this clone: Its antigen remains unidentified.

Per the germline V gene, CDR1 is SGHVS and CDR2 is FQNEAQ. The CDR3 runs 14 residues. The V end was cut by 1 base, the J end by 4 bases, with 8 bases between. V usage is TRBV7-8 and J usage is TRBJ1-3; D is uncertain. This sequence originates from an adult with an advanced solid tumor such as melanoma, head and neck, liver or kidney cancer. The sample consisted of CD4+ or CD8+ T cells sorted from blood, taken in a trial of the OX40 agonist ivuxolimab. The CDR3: CASSLGGLGNTIYF. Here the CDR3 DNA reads TGTGCCAGCAGCTTAGGCGGGTTGGGAAACACCATATATTTT.